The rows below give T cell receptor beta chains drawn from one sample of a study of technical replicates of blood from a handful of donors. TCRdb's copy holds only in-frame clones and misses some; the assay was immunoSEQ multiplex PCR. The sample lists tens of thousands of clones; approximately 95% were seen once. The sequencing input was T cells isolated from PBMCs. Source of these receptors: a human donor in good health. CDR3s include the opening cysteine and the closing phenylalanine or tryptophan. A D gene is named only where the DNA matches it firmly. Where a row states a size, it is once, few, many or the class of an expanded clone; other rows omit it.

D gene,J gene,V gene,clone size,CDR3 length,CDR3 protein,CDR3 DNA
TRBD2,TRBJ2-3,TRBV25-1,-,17,CASSGYSGLAGTDTQYF,TGTGCCAGCAGTGGGTACTCGGGACTAGCGGGCACAGATACGCAGTATTTT
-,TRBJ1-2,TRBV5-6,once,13,CASSPPGVYGYTF,TGTGCCAGCAGCCCGCCGGGAGTCTATGGCTACACCTTC
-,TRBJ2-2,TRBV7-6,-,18,CASSPQVMGQTNTGELFF,TGTGCCAGCAGCCCCCAGGTGATGGGTCAGACGAACACCGGGGAGCTGTTTTTT
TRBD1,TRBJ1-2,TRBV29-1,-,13,CSASQGNNYGYTF,TGCAGCGCCTCACAGGGGAATAACTATGGCTACACCTTC
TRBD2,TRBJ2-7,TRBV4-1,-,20,CASSHSTRSGGTSGARAPYF,TGCGCCAGCAGCCACTCGACGAGGTCGGGCGGGACTAGCGGGGCACGAGCACCCTACTTC
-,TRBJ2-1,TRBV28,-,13,CASKMRFFDEQFF,TGTGCCAGCAAAATGAGGTTTTTCGATGAGCAGTTCTTC
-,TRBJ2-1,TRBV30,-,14,CAWSVFRGRGEQFF,TGTGCCTGGAGTGTTTTTAGGGGGAGAGGCGAGCAGTTCTTC
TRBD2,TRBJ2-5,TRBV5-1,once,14,CASSLAGGQETQYF,TGCGCCAGCAGCTTGGCGGGGGGGCAAGAGACCCAGTACTTC
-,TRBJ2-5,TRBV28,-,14,CASSFRNSQETQYF,TGTGCCAGCAGTTTTAGGAACAGCCAAGAGACCCAGTACTTC
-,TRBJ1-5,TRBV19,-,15,CASSIWGPLDQPQHF,TGTGCCAGTAGTATTTGGGGGCCCCTGGATCAGCCCCAGCATTTT
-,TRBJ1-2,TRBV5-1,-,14,CASSLDQGSYGYTF,TGCGCCAGCAGCCTGGATCAGGGGAGCTATGGCTACACCTTC
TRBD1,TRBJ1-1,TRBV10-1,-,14,CASSDGGGRTEAFF,TGCGCCAGCAGTGATGGAGGGGGCCGGACTGAAGCTTTCTTT
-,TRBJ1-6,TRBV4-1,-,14,CASSQDSPPTTLHF,TGCGCCAGCAGCCAAGATAGTCCCCCCACCACCCTCCACTTT
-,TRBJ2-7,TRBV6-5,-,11,CASSYSREQYF,TGTGCCAGCAGTTACTCGCGCGAGCAGTACTTC
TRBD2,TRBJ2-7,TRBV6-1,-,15,CASIRWGGTSYEQYF,TGTGCCAGCATTAGATGGGGAGGGACCTCCTACGAGCAGTACTTC
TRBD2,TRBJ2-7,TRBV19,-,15,CASSISSGLSYEQYF,TGTGCCAGTAGTATATCTAGCGGACTCTCCTACGAGCAGTACTTC
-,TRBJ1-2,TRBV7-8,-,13,CASSSRGGYGYTF,TGTGCCAGCAGCTCTAGGGGGGGGTATGGCTACACCTTC
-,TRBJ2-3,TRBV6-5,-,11,CASRTFGTQYF,TGTGCCAGTCGAACTTTCGGTACGCAGTATTTT
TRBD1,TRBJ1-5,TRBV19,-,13,CASCGQANQPQHF,TGTGCCAGCTGTGGACAGGCCAATCAGCCCCAGCATTTT
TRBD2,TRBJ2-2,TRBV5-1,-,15,CASQGGGRGTGELFF,TGCGCCAGCCAGGGCGGGGGGCGAGGCACCGGGGAGCTGTTTTTT
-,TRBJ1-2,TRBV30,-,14,CAWNHPKPAGSYTF,TGTGCCTGGAACCACCCAAAACCGGCAGGCAGCTACACCTTC
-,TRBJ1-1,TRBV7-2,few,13,CASSRRRGTEAFF,TGTGCCAGCAGCCGCCGACGGGGGACTGAAGCTTTCTTT
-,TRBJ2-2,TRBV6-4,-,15,CASSRSRDDGGELFF,TGTGCCAGCAGTAGAAGCAGGGATGATGGCGGGGAGCTGTTTTTT
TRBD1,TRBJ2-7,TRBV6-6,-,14,CASSTGTGTYEQYF,TGTGCCAGCAGTACCGGGACAGGGACCTACGAGCAGTACTTC
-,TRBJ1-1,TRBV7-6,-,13,CASSLALNTEAFF,TGTGCCAGCAGCTTAGCCCTAAACACTGAAGCTTTCTTT
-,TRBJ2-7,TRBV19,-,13,CASSIDSSYEQYF,TGTGCCAGTAGTATAGACAGCTCCTACGAGCAGTACTTC
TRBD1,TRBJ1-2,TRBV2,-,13,CASSRDSNYGYTF,TGTGCCAGCAGTCGGGACAGCAACTATGGCTACACCTTC
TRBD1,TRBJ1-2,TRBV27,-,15,CASSLVQGATYGYTF,TGTGCCAGCAGTTTAGTACAGGGGGCAACCTATGGCTACACCTTC
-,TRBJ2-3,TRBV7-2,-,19,CASSPGVRVTYGWTDTQYF,TGTGCCAGCAGCCCCGGAGTACGTGTAACGTATGGTTGGACAGATACGCAGTATTTT
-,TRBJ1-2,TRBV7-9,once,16,CASSLVEITANYGYTF,TGTGCCAGCAGCTTAGTGGAGATTACCGCTAACTATGGCTACACCTTC
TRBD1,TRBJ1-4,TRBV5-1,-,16,CASRTGQGAVYEKLFF,TGCGCCAGCAGAACGGGACAGGGGGCGGTGTATGAAAAACTGTTTTTT
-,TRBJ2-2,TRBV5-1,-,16,CASNIDRIGDTGELFF,TGCGCCAGCAACATCGACAGGATCGGCGACACCGGGGAGCTGTTTTTT
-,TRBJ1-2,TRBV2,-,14,CASNDGGKDYGYTF,TGTGCCAGCAACGACGGGGGGAAGGACTATGGCTACACCTTC
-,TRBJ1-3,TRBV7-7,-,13,CASSLDYGNTIYF,TGTGCCAGCAGCTTAGATTATGGAAACACCATATATTTT
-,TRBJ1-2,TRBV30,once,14,CAWSVKGSRDGYTF,TGTGCCTGGAGCGTGAAGGGGTCGCGAGATGGCTACACCTTC
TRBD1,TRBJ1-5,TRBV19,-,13,CASSPTGGQPQHF,TGTGCCAGTAGTCCAACAGGGGGTCAGCCCCAGCATTTT
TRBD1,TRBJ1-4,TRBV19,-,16,CASSLTTGEVREKLFF,TGTGCCAGTAGTCTAACGACAGGGGAGGTGCGTGAAAAACTGTTTTTT
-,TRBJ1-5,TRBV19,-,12,CASSFPDQPQHF,TGTGCCAGTAGTTTCCCAGATCAGCCCCAGCATTTT
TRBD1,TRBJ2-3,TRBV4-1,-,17,CASSLLWGQGIPDTQYF,TGCGCCAGCAGCCTTCTTTGGGGACAGGGGATCCCAGATACGCAGTATTTT
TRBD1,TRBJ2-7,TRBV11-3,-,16,CASSPHDRASSYEQYF,TGTGCCAGCAGCCCCCACGACAGGGCGAGCTCCTACGAGCAGTACTTC
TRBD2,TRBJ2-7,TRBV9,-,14,CASSVASGSHEQYF,TGTGCCAGCAGCGTAGCCAGCGGGAGCCACGAGCAGTACTTC
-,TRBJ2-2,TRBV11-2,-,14,CASSLVLASGELFF,TGTGCCAGCAGCTTAGTTCTAGCCTCCGGGGAGCTGTTTTTT
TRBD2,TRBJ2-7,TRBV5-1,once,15,CASSSGGIDLLEQYF,TGCGCCAGCAGCTCGGGGGGGATCGATTTACTCGAGCAGTACTTC
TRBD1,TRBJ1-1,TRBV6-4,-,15,CASSARTGRGTEAFF,TGTGCCAGCAGTGCCCGGACAGGGAGGGGCACTGAAGCTTTCTTT
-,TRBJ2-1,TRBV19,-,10,CASGDNEQFF,TGTGCCAGTGGAGACAATGAGCAGTTCTTC
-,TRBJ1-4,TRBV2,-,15,CASRGNRVSDEKLFF,TGTGCCAGCAGGGGGAACAGGGTGAGCGATGAAAAACTGTTTTTT
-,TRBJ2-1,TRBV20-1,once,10,CSASAEGQFF,TGCAGTGCTAGCGCCGAGGGGCAGTTCTTC
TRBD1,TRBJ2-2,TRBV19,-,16,CASSPSGTGVTGELFF,TGTGCCAGTAGTCCCTCCGGGACAGGAGTCACCGGGGAGCTGTTTTTT
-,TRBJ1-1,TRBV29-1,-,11,CSVRVETEAFF,TGCAGCGTACGGGTGGAGACTGAAGCTTTCTTT
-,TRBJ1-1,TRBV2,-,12,CAEGPGDTEAFF,TGTGCCGAGGGGCCAGGGGACACTGAAGCTTTCTTT
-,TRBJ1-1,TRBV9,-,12,CASSPRNTEAFF,TGTGCCAGCAGCCCCAGGAACACTGAAGCTTTCTTT
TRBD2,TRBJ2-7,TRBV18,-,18,CASSTGTSVRVSSYEQYF,TGTGCCAGCTCTACCGGGACTAGCGTCCGGGTAAGCTCCTACGAGCAGTACTTC
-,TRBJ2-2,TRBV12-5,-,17,CASGLIKVQGGTGELFF,TGTGCTAGTGGTTTGATAAAGGTCCAGGGCGGAACCGGGGAGCTGTTTTTT
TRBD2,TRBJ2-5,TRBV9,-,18,CASSVALAGGRNQETQYF,TGTGCCAGCAGCGTAGCACTAGCGGGGGGCAGGAACCAAGAGACCCAGTACTTC
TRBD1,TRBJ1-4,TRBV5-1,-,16,CASSLGTGQGIEKLFF,TGCGCCAGCAGCTTGGGGACGGGACAGGGGATTGAAAAACTGTTTTTT
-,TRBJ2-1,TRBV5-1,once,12,CASSLLGNEQFF,TGCGCCAGCAGCTTACTAGGCAATGAGCAGTTCTTC
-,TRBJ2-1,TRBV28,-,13,CASSLTRSNEQFF,TGTGCCAGCAGTTTAACTAGAAGTAATGAGCAGTTCTTC
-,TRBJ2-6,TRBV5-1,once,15,CASSPVPTGANVLTF,TGCGCCAGCAGCCCAGTTCCAACTGGGGCCAACGTCCTGACTTTC
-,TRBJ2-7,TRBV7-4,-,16,CASSLILWELAYEQYF,TGTGCCAGCAGCTTAATTTTGTGGGAGTTGGCCTACGAGCAGTACTTC
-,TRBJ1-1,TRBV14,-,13,CASSQDPGTEAFF,TGTGCCAGCAGCCAAGACCCGGGAACTGAAGCTTTCTTT